The 26 T cell receptor beta chains listed next were all sequenced from one sample in a study of blood T cell repertoires in COVID-19. TCRdb's copy holds only in-frame clones and misses some; the assay was immunoSEQ multiplex PCR. The table shows 300,000 to 350,000 clones, with around 86% occurring only once. Sequenced material: PBMCs or T cells enriched from blood (not recorded which). These receptors all stem from a woman in her thirties or forties with acute COVID-19.

This clone was detected a few times. The chain has TRBV21-1 and TRBJ2-2; TRBD2 reflects the table's D call only, with no check against the DNA. TRBV21-1 is a pseudogene segment. CDR3 length: 15 residues. CDR3 protein: CASSMGGRGTGELFF. CDR3 sequence (DNA): TGTGCCAGCAGCATGGGGGGAAGGGGAACCGGGGAGCTGTTTTTT.

The chain couples TRBV2 to TRBJ1-4; no clear D. V was shortened by 4 bases and J by 8 bases, with 23 bases between the two germline ends. Germline CDR1 SNHLY, CDR2 FYNNEI. The CDR3 has 17 amino acids. CDR3 nucleotide sequence: TGTGCCAGCAGTGTACGAGCCATGCCCTATACTCCCGAAAAACTGTTTTTT. It yields the protein CASSVRAMPYTPEKLFF.

This rearrangement joins TRBV4-1 to TRBJ2-6; 7 bases are shared with TRBD1. Germline V gene data show CDR1 as MGHRA and CDR2 as YSYEKL. Trimming at V came to 3 bases and at J to 2 bases, leaving 4 bases not matched to a gene. This CDR3 region has 16 residues. CDR3 protein: CASSHQTGAGANVLTF. As DNA, the CDR3 is TGCGCCAGCAGCCACCAAACAGGGGCTGGGGCCAACGTCCTGACTTTC.

V usage is TRBV9 and J usage is TRBJ1-6; a possible D gene is TRBD1 (5 bases). Trimming took 2 bases from V and 6 from J, leaving 24 bases between them. In germline, CDR1 is SGDLS, CDR2 YYNGEE. This CDR3 is 19 amino acids long. CDR3 sequence (DNA): TGTGCCAGCAGCGTTTCTCCAGCCTCCGGGGGTCCCTCTAATTCACCCCTCCACTTT. Translating gives CASSVSPASGGPSNSPLHF.

This clone was counted a single time. This rearrangement joins TRBV4-2 to TRBJ2-1; D perhaps matches TRBD2 (6 bases). The germline gives CDR1 LGHNA, CDR2 YNFKEQ. Trimming took off 1 base at V and 2 bases at J, with 12 bases between the two ends. This CDR3 region has 16 residues. The CDR3 DNA sequence: TGTGCCAGCAGCCAAGCGGGGCGGGGAACCTACAATGAGCAGTTCTTC. Translated, it gives CASSQAGRGTYNEQFF.

The genes are TRBV18 and TRBJ1-4; tentative D call: TRBD1 (6 bases). Trimming pared 2 bases from V and 8 bases from J, leaving 9 bases between. The CDR3 is made up of 13 amino acids. Germline CDR1 and CDR2: KGHSH and LQKENI. For the CDR3, the DNA is TGTGCCAGCTCACCATTAACAGGGGAAAAACTGTTTTTT. It codes for CASSPLTGEKLFF.

The chain carries TRBV5-4 and TRBJ1-4, with 9 bases that match TRBD1. The V gene end was trimmed by 7 bases and the J gene end by 7 bases; junction bases not matched to a gene: 5. CDR3 length equals 13 residues. CDR1 is SGHNT and CDR2 is YYREEE in the germline V gene (reference sequence). The CDR3 protein is CASGGTGSEKLFF. The CDR3, as DNA: TGTGCCAGCGGCGGGACAGGGTCTGAAAAACTGTTTTTT.

The chain recombines TRBV9 with TRBJ1-6; D is unresolved. In germline, CDR1 is SGDLS, CDR2 YYNGEE. The CDR3 sequence is 15 residues long. V gave up 0 bases and J gave up 6 bases, with 10 bases separating them. The CDR3 DNA reads as TGTGCCAGCAGCGTAGTCGCGGCCCCTAATTCACCCCTCCACTTT. The encoded protein is CASSVVAAPNSPLHF.

Regarding this clone: This same CDR3 is encoded by further DNA sequences in the sample. The chain recombines TRBV6-2 or TRBV6-3 with TRBJ1-2; D is undetermined. The CDR3 loop spans 11 amino acids. Germline CDR1 is MNHEY and CDR2 is SVGEGT. V lost 4 bases and J 3 bases, leaving 3 bases between the germline ends. CDR3 sequence reads: CASSSDYGYTF. Written as DNA, the CDR3 is TGTGCCAGCAGTTCCGACTATGGCTACACCTTC.

This clone was detected a few times. This sequence joins TRBV9 and TRBJ2-7, with D perhaps matching TRBD2 (5 bases). Germline CDR1 is SGDLS and CDR2 is YYNGEE. V lost 2 bases and J lost 7, with 16 bases in between. The CDR3 is 14 residues long. This CDR3 is CASSVEPSPGEQYF. In nucleotides, the CDR3 is TGTGCCAGCAGCGTCGAACCCTCGCCGGGAGAGCAGTACTTC.

This chain joins TRBV7-6 and TRBJ1-2, with a weak D call TRBD1 (6 bases). This CDR3 comprises 15 residues. The V gene's germline CDR1 is SGHVS and CDR2 FNYEAQ. V shed 5 bases and J shed 4 bases, with 17 bases lying between them. This CDR3 reads CASSPRQESTYGYTF. Here the CDR3 DNA reads TGTGCCAGCAGCCCAAGACAGGAGTCTACCTATGGCTACACCTTC.

A few counts support this clone. Other DNA sequences from this sample encode an identical CDR3 as well. The chain combines TRBV9 with TRBJ2-2; possible D gene TRBD1, 5 bases. CDR1 and CDR2 (germline): SGDLS, YYNGEE. V lost 2 bases and J lost 5, with 10 bases in between. CDR3 size: 14 residues. CDR3 amino acids: CASSVGQNTGELFF. CDR3 in DNA: TGTGCCAGCAGCGTGGGGCAGAATACCGGGGAGCTGTTTTTT.

The chain employs TRBV10-3 and TRBJ1-3, with D possibly being TRBD1 (5 bases). The CDR3 is made up of 16 amino acids. The V end was cut by 4 bases, the J end by 2 bases, with 15 bases between. Germline V gives CDR1 ENHRY, CDR2 SYGVKD. The CDR3 sequence is CAISGVGGSAGNTIYF. The CDR3 bases are TGTGCCATCAGTGGGGTTGGGGGGTCAGCTGGAAACACCATATATTTT.

This clone was observed a single time. This rearrangement joins TRBV10-3 to TRBJ1-3; 8 bases align to TRBD1. Germline values: CDR1 ENHRY, CDR2 SYGVKD. The V segment lost 6 bases and the J segment 1 base; nucleotides outside the gene matches: 8. The CDR3 runs to 16 residues. The CDR3 reads CAISDRGSGSGNTIYF. CDR3 bases: TGTGCCATCAGCGACAGGGGTTCGGGATCTGGAAACACCATATATTTT.

The chain combines TRBV7-2 with TRBJ2-2; 11 bases match TRBD1. Germline CDR1 reads SGHTA; CDR2 reads FQGNSA. The CDR3 totals 16 residues. After removal of 4 bases from V and 0 bases from J, the junction contained 1 base not matched to a gene. As DNA, the CDR3 is TGTGCCAGCAGCTGGGGACAGGGGGCGAACACCGGGGAGCTGTTTTTT. Its translation is CASSWGQGANTGELFF.

This chain joins TRBV19 and TRBJ1-2; D might be TRBD1 (5 bases). Trimming stripped 3 bases from V and 8 bases from J, with 13 bases between. The CDR3 spans 13 residues. Per germline, CDR1 LNHDA and CDR2 SQIVND (reference sequence). Here the CDR3 DNA reads TGTGCCAGTAGTATGCAGGGTGATCGGGGCTACACCTTC. Protein: CASSMQGDRGYTF.

The CDR3 DNA reads as TGTGCCAGTAGCCCGGATACGGGACAGGCGCCCCTCCACTTT. This gives the protein CASSPDTGQAPLHF. The chain combines TRBV19 with TRBJ1-6; 8 bases are shared with TRBD1. Germline V gene sequence: CDR1 LNHDA, CDR2 SQIVND (reference sequence). The CDR3 contains 14 residues. V was pared by 6 bases and J by 13 bases, with 11 bases of the junction left unmatched.

The rearrangement links TRBV13 to TRBJ2-7, with TRBD1 identical over 7 bases. Germline CDR1 reads PRHDT; CDR2 reads FYEKMQ (reference sequence). Trimming at V came to 5 bases and at J to 7 bases, leaving 14 bases not matched to a gene. The CDR3 contains 15 residues. The CDR3 is CASSAEGAGPREQYF. In nucleotides, the CDR3 is TGTGCCAGCAGCGCAGAGGGGGCCGGGCCACGGGAGCAGTACTTC. Based on the CDR3 plus reference TRBV13 and TRBJ2-7, the full variable domain is AAGVIQSPRHLIKEKRETATLKCYPIPRHDTVYWYQQGPGQDPQFLISFYEKMQSDKGSIPDRFSAQQFSDYHSELNMSSLELGDSALYFCASSAEGAGPREQYFGPGTRLTVT.

The chain joins TRBV4-3 to TRBJ2-2, with 10 positions matching TRBD1. Per the germline V gene, CDR1 is LGHNA and CDR2 is YSLEER. J lost 6 bases, V lost 3 bases, and 7 bases had no gene match. This CDR3 is built from 16 residues. CDR3: CASSHDGQGGSGELFF. The CDR3, as DNA: TGCGCCAGCAGCCATGACGGACAGGGGGGTTCCGGGGAGCTGTTTTTT.

This chain uses TRBV10-3 with TRBJ2-7, with D possibly matching TRBD2 (5 bases). Per germline, CDR1 ENHRY and CDR2 SYGVKD. The length of the CDR3 is 12 residues. The ends were cut back, 10 bases at V and 0 bases at J, with 10 bases in the middle. The CDR3 DNA reads as TGTGCCAGTTCGGGGAGCTCCTACGAGCAGTACTTC. Protein sequence: CASSGSSYEQYF.

The V and J genes are TRBV4-3 and TRBJ1-4; 9 nucleotides line up with TRBD1. The V and J ends lost 6 bases and 0 bases, in that order; junction bases with no gene match: 5. In germline, CDR1 is LGHNA, CDR2 YSLEER. The CDR3 consists of 16 residues. The CDR3: CASRPDRGPTNEKLFF. The CDR3 nucleotides are TGCGCCAGCAGGCCGGACAGGGGTCCAACTAATGAAAAACTGTTTTTT.

V is TRBV10-3 and J is TRBJ1-1; 8 positions agree with TRBD1. V shed 2 bases and J 6 bases; nucleotides not matched to a gene: 11. Germline V gives CDR1 ENHRY, CDR2 SYGVKD. The CDR3 spans 16 residues. In nucleotides, the CDR3 is TGTGCCATCAGTGAGACCGGGACAGGTGTCATCCCTGAAGCTTTCTTT. Translated, it gives CAISETGTGVIPEAFF.

The chain combines TRBV6-2 or TRBV6-3 with TRBJ2-3; tentative D call: TRBD2 (6 bases). CDR3 length: 15 amino acids. V lost 1 base and J 2 bases, leaving 10 bases between the germline ends. From germline, CDR1 is MNHEY and CDR2 SVGEGT. CDR3 protein: CASSYYRTNTDTQYF. The CDR3 coding sequence is TGTGCCAGCAGTTACTATCGGACTAACACAGATACGCAGTATTTT.

The chain joins TRBV5-1 to TRBJ1-2; no definite D call. Trimming stripped 2 bases from V and 6 bases from J, with 8 bases between. The CDR3 contains 12 residues. Germline lookup yields CDR1 SGHRS and CDR2 YFSETQ. The CDR3 sequence is CASSFTDHGYTF. In DNA form, the CDR3 reads TGCGCCAGCAGCTTTACAGATCATGGCTACACCTTC.

The rearrangement joins TRBV9 to TRBJ2-7; the match to TRBD2 covers 9 bases. This CDR3 has 16 residues. Germline assignment: CDR1 SGDLS and CDR2 YYNGEE. V was clipped by 2 bases and J by 4 bases; unmatched bases: 10. In nucleotides, the CDR3 is TGTGCCAGCAGCGTCGGTGGCGGGGGGGCCAGGTACGAGCAGTACTTC. Encoded protein: CASSVGGGGARYEQYF.

The V gene is TRBV5-1, the J gene TRBJ1-3, with TRBD1 matching over 9 bases. CDR3 length equals 16 residues. CDR1 and CDR2 (germline): SGHRS, YFSETQ. V was pared by 3 bases and J by 2 bases, with 6 bases of the junction left unmatched. In DNA form, the CDR3 reads TGCGCCAGCAGCTCGCCTACAGGGGGCACTGGAAACACCATATATTTT. Translated, it gives CASSSPTGGTGNTIYF. Filled out from reference TRBV5-1 and TRBJ1-3, the complete variable domain reads KAGVTQTPRYLIKTRGQQVTLSCSPISGHRSVSWYQQTPGQGLQFLFEYFSETQRNKGNFPGRFSGRQFSNSRSEMNVSTLELGDSALYLCASSSPTGGTGNTIYFGEGSWLTVV.